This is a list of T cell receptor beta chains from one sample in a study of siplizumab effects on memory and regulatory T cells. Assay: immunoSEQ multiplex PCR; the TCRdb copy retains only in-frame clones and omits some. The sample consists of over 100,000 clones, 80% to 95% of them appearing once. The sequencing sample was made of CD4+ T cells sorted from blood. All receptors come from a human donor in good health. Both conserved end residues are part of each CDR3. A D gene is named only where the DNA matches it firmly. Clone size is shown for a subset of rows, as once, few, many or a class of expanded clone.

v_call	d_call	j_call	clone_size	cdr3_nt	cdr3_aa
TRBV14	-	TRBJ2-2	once	TGTGCCAGCAGCCAAGACAGGGCGCCCCCCGGGGAGCTGTTTTTT	CASSQDRAPPGELFF
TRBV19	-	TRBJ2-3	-	TGTGCCAGTAATCCGGGAGACTGGGGAGATACGCAGTATTTT	CASNPGDWGDTQYF
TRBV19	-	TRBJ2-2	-	TGTGCCAGTAGTATAAAAACTTTGTCCGTGAACACCGGGGAGCTGTTTTTT	CASSIKTLSVNTGELFF
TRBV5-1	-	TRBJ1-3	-	TGCGCCAGCAGCTTGGAAGGACTGGTCTCTGGAAACACCATATATTTT	CASSLEGLVSGNTIYF
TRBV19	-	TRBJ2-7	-	TGTGCCAGTAGTATTTCGGGGTCTTTTTACGAGCAGTACTTC	CASSISGSFYEQYF
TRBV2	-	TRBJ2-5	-	TGTGCCAGCGGACAGCCTCGCCAAGAGACCCAGTACTTC	CASGQPRQETQYF
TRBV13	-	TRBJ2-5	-	TGTGCCAGCAGCTCACGGAACCAAGAGACCCAGTACTTC	CASSSRNQETQYF
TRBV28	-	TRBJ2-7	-	TGTGCCAGCAGTTGGGGTCCCAGCTCCTACGAGCAGTACTTC	CASSWGPSSYEQYF
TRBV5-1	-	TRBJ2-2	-	TGCGCCAGCAGCTTGGTGCCCAGGGACACCGGGGAGCTGTTTTTT	CASSLVPRDTGELFF
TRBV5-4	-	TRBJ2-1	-	TGTGCCAGCAGCTTGGTCCTGGGCCTCTCTGGGAATGAGCAGTTCTTC	CASSLVLGLSGNEQFF
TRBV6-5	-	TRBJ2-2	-	TGTGCCAGCAGTTACGCCGGGGAGCTGTTTTTT	CASSYAGELFF
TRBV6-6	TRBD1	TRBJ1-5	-	TGTGCCAGCAACTACGAAGGACAGGGAAGGCAGCCCCAGCATTTT	CASNYEGQGRQPQHF
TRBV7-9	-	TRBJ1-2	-	TGTGCCTGGACTGGGACATCTCACTATGGCTACACCTTC	CAWTGTSHYGYTF
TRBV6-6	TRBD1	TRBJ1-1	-	TGTGCCAGCAAGGAACCCGGGACAGGGGGTTCTGAAGCTTTCTTT	CASKEPGTGGSEAFF
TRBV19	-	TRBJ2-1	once	TGTGCCAGTAGTACCCACGTCTCCGGCAATGAGCAGTTCTTC	CASSTHVSGNEQFF
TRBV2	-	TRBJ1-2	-	TGTGCCAGCAGTGAAGCGCGATTTAGTGGCTACACCTTC	CASSEARFSGYTF
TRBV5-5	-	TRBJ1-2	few	TGTGCCAGCAGCTTTCTCCCACAGGGAGAGGGGCCCTATGGCTACACCTTC	CASSFLPQGEGPYGYTF
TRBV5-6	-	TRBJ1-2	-	TGTGCCAGCAGCCCGGACATCTACTATGGCTACACCTTC	CASSPDIYYGYTF
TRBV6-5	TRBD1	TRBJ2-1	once	TGTGCCAGCTCCCGCGGCACAGGGGATTGGGATGAGCAGTTCTTC	CASSRGTGDWDEQFF
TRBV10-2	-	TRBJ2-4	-	TGCGCCAGCAGTGAGCGCAGGGGTGCCAAAAACATTCAGTACTTC	CASSERRGAKNIQYF
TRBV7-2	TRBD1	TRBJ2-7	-	TGTGCCAGCTTCATCGGGACAGGGGTGAGAGAGCAGTACTTC	CASFIGTGVREQYF
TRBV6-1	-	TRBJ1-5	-	TGTGCCAGCAGTTTTGAGGGAAACCAGCCCCAGCATTTT	CASSFEGNQPQHF
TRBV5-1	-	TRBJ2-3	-	TGCGCCAGCAGCTTGCAGTTCACAGATACGCAGTATTTT	CASSLQFTDTQYF
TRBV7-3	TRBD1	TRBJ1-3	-	TGTGCCAGCAGCAGACAGGGTTCTGGAAACACCATATATTTT	CASSRQGSGNTIYF
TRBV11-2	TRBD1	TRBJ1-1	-	TGTGCCAGCAGCTTAGCTGGGACAGGACCCAGCGGGGCTTTCTTT	CASSLAGTGPSGAFF
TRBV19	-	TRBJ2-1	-	TGTGCCAGTAGTATCAGAAGAAAGGGTAATGAGCAGTTCTTC	CASSIRRKGNEQFF
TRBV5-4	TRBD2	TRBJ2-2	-	TGTGCCAGCACCTTCGGGGGGAATTCCGGGGAGCTGTTTTTT	CASTFGGNSGELFF
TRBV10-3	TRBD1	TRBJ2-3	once	TGTGCCATCAGTGAGCCGGGACAGGGTCGGACAGATACGCAGTATTTT	CAISEPGQGRTDTQYF
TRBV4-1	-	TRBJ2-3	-	TGCGCCAGCAGCCAAGATTGGGTAGGGGTAGATACGCAGTATTTT	CASSQDWVGVDTQYF
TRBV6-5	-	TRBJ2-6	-	TGTGCCAGCAGGGAGAGCTGGGCGGGGGCCAACGTCCTGACTTTC	CASRESWAGANVLTF
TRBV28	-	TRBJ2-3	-	TGTGCCAGCAGTCAATTAACAGATACGCAGTATTTT	CASSQLTDTQYF
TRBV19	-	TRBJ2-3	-	TGTGCCAGTAGAACGGCCACAGATACGCAGTATTTT	CASRTATDTQYF
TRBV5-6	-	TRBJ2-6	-	TGTGCCAGCAGCCCCATCGTCTCTTCCGGGGCCAACGTCCTGACTTTC	CASSPIVSSGANVLTF
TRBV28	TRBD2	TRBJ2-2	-	TGTGCCAGCAGCGGACTAGCGGACACCGGGGAGCTGTTTTTT	CASSGLADTGELFF
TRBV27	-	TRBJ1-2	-	TGTGCCAGCAGCCACCGACAGGACAATGGCTACACCTTC	CASSHRQDNGYTF
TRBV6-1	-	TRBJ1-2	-	TGTGGCCTAATAAATCCTGGCGCCGGCTATGGCTACACCTTC	CGLINPGAGYGYTF
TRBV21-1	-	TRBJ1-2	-	TGTGCCAGCAGCTGGGACCTACTCTATGGCTACACCTTC	CASSWDLLYGYTF
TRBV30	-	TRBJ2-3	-	TGTGCCTGGAGTAGCACCTGGACAGATACGCAGTATTTT	CAWSSTWTDTQYF
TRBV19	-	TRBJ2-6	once	TGTGCCAGTAATCCCTCGCAGCTCTCTGGGGCCAACGTCCTGACTTTC	CASNPSQLSGANVLTF
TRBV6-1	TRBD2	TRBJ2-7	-	TGTGCCAGCAGTGAAGGTGCAGCGGGAGGCTACGAGCAGTACTTC	CASSEGAAGGYEQYF
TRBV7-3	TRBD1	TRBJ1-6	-	TGTGCCAGCAGCCCAGGGACAGCAAATAATTCACCCCTCCACTTT	CASSPGTANNSPLHF
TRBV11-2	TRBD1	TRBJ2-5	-	TGTGCCAGCAGCTACAGGGGGTTTCAAGAGACCCAGTACTTC	CASSYRGFQETQYF